This T cell receptor beta chain was documented in a study of T cells in Graves' hyperthyroidism and ophthalmopathy. This clonotype has more than one count but fewer than ten. RNA transcripts were the template for amplifying TCR beta CDR3 regions. First-round RT-PCR with HTBI primers amplified the TCR CDR3 region. In TCRdb, the multiplex PCR reads were re-called with MiXCR into one record per CDR3 protein. This sample has a few hundred thousand distinct CDR3 sequences, with roughly 14% found just once. CDR3 length: 16 residues. CDR1 KGHDR and CDR2 SFDVKD come from the germline V gene. V was clipped by 6 bases and J by 8 bases, with 22 bases between them.

The sequenced sample consisted of blood. The V call is TRBV24-1, the J call TRBJ2-1; D ambiguous. This TCR derives from a woman younger than 45 with Graves' hyperthyroidism. As DNA, the CDR3 is TGTGCCACCAGTCCCACGGGTTCTTTAAATCGGGATGAGCAGTTCTTC. The encoded protein is CATSPTGSLNRDEQFF.